The rows below give T cell receptor beta chains drawn from one sample of a study of OX40 agonist ivuxolimab in advanced cancers. Some clones are missing from TCRdb's copy, which holds only in-frame ones; the method was immunoSEQ multiplex PCR. This repertoire shows 11,000 to 15,000 clones, about 87% found once; its top ten account for 6.7%. Sequencing was performed on CD4+ or CD8+ T cells sorted from blood, taken in a trial of the OX40 agonist ivuxolimab. These receptors came from an adult with an advanced solid tumor such as melanoma, head and neck, liver or kidney cancer. Each CDR3 is given with its conserved first and last residue. A D gene is named only where the DNA matches it firmly. Clone size is not always given. Where it is, it says once, few, many or a class for expanded clones.

size: NA; V: TRBV6-1; J: TRBJ1-5; D: NA; CDR3: CASSELGSNQPQHF; DNA: TGTGCCAGCAGTGAATTGGGCAGCAATCAGCCCCAGCATTTT
size: NA; V: TRBV19; J: TRBJ2-5; D: TRBD2; CDR3: CASSIGPPSGGLSETQYF; DNA: TGTGCCAGTAGTATAGGACCGCCTAGCGGGGGTCTCTCAGAGACCCAGTACTTC
size: NA; V: TRBV5-8; J: TRBJ2-5; D: NA; CDR3: CASRSTTTGFWGTQYF; DNA: TGTGCCAGCAGGTCTACGACAACTGGGTTTTGGGGGACCCAGTACTTC
size: NA; V: TRBV5-5; J: TRBJ1-2; D: TRBD1; CDR3: CASSPTGQLSDGYTF; DNA: TGTGCCAGCAGCCCAACGGGACAGTTAAGCGATGGCTACACCTTC
size: NA; V: TRBV6-5; J: TRBJ1-2; D: NA; CDR3: CASSDRRQAYGYTF; DNA: TGTGCCAGCAGTGACAGGCGTCAGGCCTATGGCTACACCTTC
size: NA; V: TRBV27; J: TRBJ2-2; D: TRBD1; CDR3: CASTIQGAAGELFF; DNA: TGTGCCAGCACCATCCAGGGGGCTGCCGGGGAGCTGTTTTTT
size: NA; V: TRBV5-1; J: TRBJ2-2; D: NA; CDR3: CASSSRATGELFF; DNA: TGCGCCAGCAGCTCGAGGGCTACCGGGGAGCTGTTTTTT
size: NA; V: TRBV25-1; J: TRBJ1-1; D: NA; CDR3: CASLASQGPGTEAFF; DNA: TGTGCCAGCCTAGCGTCCCAGGGTCCCGGCACTGAAGCTTTCTTT
size: NA; V: TRBV11-2; J: TRBJ1-5; D: NA; CDR3: CASSLDRAGRAFRGNQPQHF; DNA: TGTGCCAGCAGCTTAGACCGCGCAGGCAGGGCCTTTCGTGGCAATCAGCCCCAGCATTTT
size: NA; V: TRBV29-1; J: TRBJ2-6; D: TRBD1; CDR3: CSVRDRGSGANVLTF; DNA: TGCAGCGTTCGGGACAGGGGCTCTGGGGCCAACGTCCTGACTTTC
size: once; V: TRBV29-1; J: TRBJ1-3; D: NA; CDR3: CSVDLGGSGNTIYF; DNA: TGCAGCGTTGATTTGGGGGGCTCTGGAAACACCATATATTTT
size: NA; V: TRBV10-3; J: TRBJ1-4; D: NA; CDR3: CAISRDEGEKLFF; DNA: TGTGCCATCAGTCGGGACGAGGGTGAAAAACTGTTTTTT
size: NA; V: TRBV18; J: TRBJ2-6; D: NA; CDR3: CASSPKNPGANVLTF; DNA: TGTGCCAGCTCACCGAAGAATCCTGGGGCCAACGTCCTGACTTTC
size: NA; V: TRBV5-4; J: TRBJ2-7; D: TRBD1; CDR3: CASSFGQASDYEQYF; DNA: TGTGCCAGCAGCTTCGGACAGGCTAGTGACTACGAGCAGTACTTC
size: NA; V: TRBV14; J: TRBJ2-5; D: TRBD1; CDR3: CASSRGTGRQETQYF; DNA: TGTGCCAGCAGCCGGGGGACAGGCAGACAAGAGACCCAGTACTTC
size: NA; V: TRBV25-1; J: TRBJ1-5; D: NA; CDR3: CASSESGSSGPQHF; DNA: TGTGCCAGCAGTGAATCTGGCAGCTCAGGGCCCCAGCATTTT
size: NA; V: TRBV4-1; J: TRBJ2-3; D: TRBD2; CDR3: CASSQGPPRGWADTQYF; DNA: TGCGCCAGCAGCCAAGGGCCTCCGCGGGGGTGGGCAGATACGCAGTATTTT
size: NA; V: TRBV7-3; J: TRBJ2-1; D: TRBD1; CDR3: CASSPQPTQGRFSNEQFF; DNA: TGTGCCAGCAGCCCACAACCCACACAGGGGCGCTTCTCTAATGAGCAGTTCTTC
size: NA; V: TRBV7-8; J: TRBJ1-2; D: TRBD1; CDR3: CASSKTRDRGGGYTF; DNA: TGTGCCAGCAGCAAGACCCGGGACAGGGGAGGCGGCTACACCTTC
size: NA; V: TRBV9; J: TRBJ1-2; D: TRBD1; CDR3: CASSVAGRMGQPRSSGYGYTF; DNA: TGTGCCAGCAGCGTAGCGGGGCGAATGGGACAGCCAAGATCCTCTGGCTATGGCTACACCTTC
size: NA; V: TRBV12-5; J: TRBJ2-1; D: TRBD1; CDR3: CASGRQGGDEQFF; DNA: TGTGCTAGTGGAAGACAGGGGGGGGATGAGCAGTTCTTC
size: NA; V: TRBV25-1; J: TRBJ2-3; D: NA; CDR3: CASSEDSTDTQYF; DNA: TGTGCCAGCAGTGAAGACAGCACAGATACGCAGTATTTT
size: NA; V: TRBV19; J: TRBJ1-6; D: NA; CDR3: CASSSTSTGTLHF; DNA: TGTGCCAGTAGTTCGACTTCAACCGGGACCCTCCACTTT
size: NA; V: TRBV7-2; J: TRBJ2-5; D: TRBD2; CDR3: CASSPGLAGVQTQYF; DNA: TGTGCCAGCAGCCCCGGACTAGCGGGGGTGCAGACCCAGTACTTC
size: NA; V: TRBV30; J: TRBJ2-1; D: NA; CDR3: CAWSMGAPGDEQFF; DNA: TGTGCCTGGAGCATGGGGGCCCCCGGGGATGAGCAGTTCTTC
size: NA; V: TRBV9; J: TRBJ2-5; D: TRBD2; CDR3: CASSVSGAHQETQYF; DNA: TGTGCCAGCAGCGTTAGCGGGGCACACCAAGAGACCCAGTACTTC
size: NA; V: TRBV5-8; J: TRBJ2-7; D: NA; CDR3: CASSLARGGAYEQYF; DNA: TGTGCCAGCAGCTTGGCCAGGGGGGGGGCGTACGAGCAGTACTTC
size: NA; V: TRBV7-2; J: TRBJ2-7; D: NA; CDR3: CASTLTGGPYEQYF; DNA: TGTGCCAGCACCCTAACCGGGGGGCCCTACGAGCAGTACTTC
size: NA; V: TRBV14; J: TRBJ2-7; D: NA; CDR3: CASSHGDSRSYEQYF; DNA: TGTGCCAGCAGCCATGGTGACAGCCGTTCCTACGAGCAGTACTTC
size: NA; V: TRBV19; J: TRBJ1-1; D: NA; CDR3: CASSRPGSEAFF; DNA: TGTGCCAGTAGTAGGCCAGGCTCTGAAGCTTTCTTT
size: NA; V: TRBV5-6; J: TRBJ1-6; D: TRBD1; CDR3: CASSLGQGGYSPLHF; DNA: TGTGCCAGCAGCCTAGGACAGGGGGGTTATTCACCCCTCCACTTT
size: NA; V: TRBV7-6; J: TRBJ2-2; D: NA; CDR3: CASSLKNGELFF; DNA: TGTGCCAGCAGCTTAAAAAACGGGGAGCTGTTTTTT
size: once; V: TRBV6-5; J: TRBJ1-2; D: TRBD1; CDR3: CASSRTGMGYGYTF; DNA: TGTGCCAGCAGCCGGACAGGGATGGGCTATGGCTACACCTTC
size: NA; V: TRBV7-2; J: TRBJ2-2; D: NA; CDR3: CASSIGQNTGELFF; DNA: TGTGCCAGCAGCATCGGACAGAACACCGGGGAGCTGTTTTTT
size: NA; V: TRBV25-1; J: TRBJ2-2; D: NA; CDR3: CASSQSWQGITGELFF; DNA: TGTGCCAGCAGTCAATCGTGGCAGGGTATCACCGGGGAGCTGTTTTTT
size: NA; V: TRBV6-5; J: TRBJ2-1; D: TRBD1; CDR3: CASRAGTGFHNEQFF; DNA: TGTGCCAGCAGGGCCGGGACAGGGTTCCACAATGAGCAGTTCTTC
size: NA; V: TRBV2; J: TRBJ1-1; D: TRBD1; CDR3: CASSVTGTNTEAFF; DNA: TGTGCCAGCAGTGTGACAGGGACGAACACTGAAGCTTTCTTT
size: NA; V: TRBV19; J: TRBJ1-5; D: NA; CDR3: CASSRQEAGNQPQHF; DNA: TGTGCCAGTAGTCGACAGGAGGCGGGCAATCAGCCCCAGCATTTT
size: once; V: TRBV9; J: TRBJ1-3; D: NA; CDR3: CASSRVGAGNTIYF; DNA: TGTGCCAGCAGCCGTGTGGGGGCAGGAAACACCATATATTTT
size: NA; V: TRBV6-5; J: TRBJ1-2; D: TRBD1; CDR3: CASGDRGRLSGYTF; DNA: TGTGCCAGCGGGGACAGGGGGAGGTTGAGCGGCTACACCTTC
size: NA; V: TRBV7-9; J: TRBJ1-1; D: TRBD1; CDR3: CASSRSTRQGGTEAFF; DNA: TGTGCCAGCAGCCGCTCGACTCGACAGGGTGGCACTGAAGCTTTCTTT
size: NA; V: TRBV9; J: TRBJ2-1; D: TRBD2; CDR3: CASSVGASGGLVTVNEQFF; DNA: TGTGCCAGCAGCGTAGGGGCTAGCGGGGGGCTAGTCACGGTCAATGAGCAGTTCTTC
size: NA; V: TRBV6-5; J: TRBJ1-1; D: TRBD1; CDR3: CASSSTGAENTEAFF; DNA: TGTGCCAGCAGTTCGACAGGGGCCGAGAACACTGAAGCTTTCTTT
size: NA; V: TRBV27; J: TRBJ1-5; D: NA; CDR3: CSSGGQSNQPQHF; DNA: TGTTCCTCGGGTGGACAGAGCAATCAGCCCCAGCATTTT
size: once; V: TRBV29-1; J: TRBJ2-3; D: TRBD2; CDR3: CSVALAGGTDTQYF; DNA: TGCAGCGTTGCACTAGCGGGGGGGACAGATACGCAGTATTTT
size: NA; V: TRBV18; J: TRBJ2-1; D: TRBD2; CDR3: CASSWAGGADNEQFF; DNA: TGTGCCAGCTCATGGGCGGGGGGCGCGGATAATGAGCAGTTCTTC
size: NA; V: TRBV7-3; J: TRBJ2-1; D: NA; CDR3: CASSLKGPSSYNEQFF; DNA: TGTGCCAGCAGCTTAAAAGGTCCGAGCTCCTACAATGAGCAGTTCTTC
size: NA; V: TRBV4-3; J: TRBJ1-2; D: TRBD1; CDR3: CASARDRVNGYTF; DNA: TGCGCCAGCGCCCGGGACAGGGTGAATGGCTACACCTTC
size: NA; V: TRBV2; J: TRBJ1-6; D: NA; CDR3: CASRTGTALNSPLHF; DNA: TGTGCCAGCAGAACCGGGACGGCCCTTAATTCACCCCTCCACTTT
size: NA; V: TRBV27; J: TRBJ1-2; D: TRBD1; CDR3: CASSPDRGFYGYTF; DNA: TGTGCCAGCAGTCCGGACAGGGGCTTTTATGGCTACACCTTC
size: NA; V: TRBV5-1; J: TRBJ2-5; D: TRBD2; CDR3: CASSPGTSGQETQYF; DNA: TGCGCCAGCAGCCCCGGGACTAGCGGCCAAGAGACCCAGTACTTC
size: NA; V: TRBV6-1; J: TRBJ2-7; D: NA; CDR3: CASRRPGRSAYEQYF; DNA: TGTGCCAGCAGAAGGCCGGGACGCAGCGCATACGAGCAGTACTTC